This T cell receptor beta chain stems from a study of blood T cell repertoires in COVID-19. Study overall: Sites in the United States, Italy and Spain provided acute and convalescent COVID-19 samples. Sample material is recorded as cDNA or gDNA derived from T cells, B-cell-depleted T cells, or PBMCs.

This CDR3 contains 14 residues. Looked up from germline, CDR1 is LNHDA and CDR2 is SQIVND (reference sequence). V dropped 4 bases and J dropped 8; count of bases not matched to a gene: 5. Original handling: For nucleated cells, counts were estimated from reference gene primer amplification. Clones were read by immunoSEQ multiplex PCR, and TCRdb kept only the in-frame ones, dropping some. The DNA gave D and trimming, while V, J and clone size come from that table. The sample has about 210,000 clones, about 85% seen once. The TCR comes from a middle-aged man with acute or convalescent COVID-19. The sample consisted of peripheral blood. The chain joins TRBV19 to TRBJ2-1, with 10 positions matching TRBD2. CDR3 residues: CASSRGLAIDEQFF. CDR3 bases: TGTGCCAGTAGTAGGGGACTAGCGATCGATGAGCAGTTCTTC.